The entry below describes one T cell receptor beta chain. Its antigen is unknown. These data are taken from a study of cytomegalovirus exposure and HLA in healthy donors. General study findings and limits: In a later analysis, specific HLA alleles were associated with 15,000 or so TCR beta sequences at a 0.05 false discovery rate. Available immune exposure information covered CMV serostatus only. Analysis performed later showed TCR beta chains linked to HLA being more clonally expanded than equally common others. Most TCR sequences were seen very rarely across donors, but some public TCRs occurred in many.

The CDR3 is 16 residues long. Germline loops: CDR1 MDHEN, CDR2 SYDVKM. J gave up 2 bases and V 3 bases, and 8 bases lay outside the gene matches. The primer mix had 60 Vbeta and 13 Jbeta primers. Assay used: immunoSEQ multiplex PCR; TCRdb lists only in-frame clones, some missing. The profile shows about 300,000 clones, roughly 88% of them singletons. The sequencing input was PBMCs. This TCR was sampled from a man aged 40-50 years in good health and CMV-seropositive. This chain joins TRBV28 and TRBJ1-2; 8 nucleotides line up with TRBD1. CDR3 nucleotide sequence: TGTGCCAGCAGTTTTAGTTCCGGACAGGGAAACTATGGCTACACCTTC. This gives the protein CASSFSSGQGNYGYTF.